This T cell receptor beta chain is from a study of T cell repertoires in cytomegalovirus infection. Study in general: Carrying CMV and the relevant HLA type showed in public TCR beta signatures. Study-wide results and limits: Ex vivo, HLA-C-restricted CMV-specific TCR beta clonotypes prevailed over the rest of the response.

The germline V and J ends were trimmed by 7 bases and 0 bases, with 10 bases remaining between them. Per the germline V gene, CDR1 is ENHRY and CDR2 is SYGVKD. This CDR3 has 15 residues. This clonotype was counted only a few times. What it binds is unknown. TCRdb reprocessed the reads via MiXCR and lists one record per CDR3 protein. The profile shows approximately 910,000 distinct CDR3 sequences, around 32% of them singletons. The material was cultured CD8+ T cells from PBMCs, obtained from culture after CMV antigen stimulation. The chain links TRBV10-3 to TRBJ2-6; perhaps TRBD1 as D (6 bases). The receptor was derived from a human donor in good health (CMV status not recorded). Some clones in this sample may be carry-over from other donors' samples. CDR3: CAIIEGVSGANVLTF. CDR3 nucleotide sequence: TGTGCCATCATAGAGGGGGTCTCTGGGGCCAACGTCCTGACTTTC.